Each of the 21 T cell receptor beta chains below was sequenced from the same sample in a study of tumor and adjacent non-tumor tissue in lung cancer (dated by TCRdb to the late 2010s). The library was made by multiplex PCR. Sequencing took place on an Illumina HiSeq 2500. TCRbeta libraries were constructed through three rounds of nested PCR with primers (Table S4) according to protocols adapted from ARM-PCR. TCRdb reran the public reads through fastp at Q25 and MiXCR, keeping productive beta chains. Each entry is one CDR3 protein sequence, shown with its most common DNA and genes. In this sample the table shows fewer than 130,000 distinct CDR3 sequences, about 80% of which occur a single time. 20% to 25% of the sample belongs to the ten largest clones. Bulk unsorted tissue served as the source for RNA extraction, and RNA quality was assessed using a NanoDrop ND-1000 and an Agilent 2100. The sequenced sample consisted of lung tumor tissue. These receptors were obtained from a man in his sixties or seventies with non-small cell lung cancer.

Comments on this clonotype: Since no conserved phenylalanine or tryptophan closes the CDR3, a read error is the likely cause. The chain combines TRBV4-1 with TRBJ1-2; D ambiguous. There are 14 residues in the CDR3. V shed 6 bases and J shed 5 bases, with 16 bases lying between them. Looked up from germline, CDR1 is MGHRA and CDR2 is YSYEKL. The CDR3 loop reads CASRQSGRSYGYTL. In DNA, the CDR3 is TGCGCCAGCAGGCAAAGTGGACGGAGTTATGGCTACACCCTC.

Notes on this clonotype: A read error is likely, as this CDR3 ends without the conserved phenylalanine or tryptophan. The V gene is TRBV29-1, the J gene TRBJ1-1, with 7 bases identical to TRBD1. Unmatched junction bases numbered 13, after V lost 7 bases and J lost 5 bases. Per germline, CDR1 SQVTM and CDR2 ANQGSEA. This CDR3 has 14 amino acids. The CDR3 loop is CSAFRQGTKTEAFS. The CDR3, as DNA: TGCAGCGCCTTCAGACAGGGAACTAAAACTGAAGCTTTCTCT.

Comment on this clonotype: The CDR3 ends on some other residue instead of the conserved phenylalanine or tryptophan, so this is likely a read error. Because the CDR3's place on the DNA is in doubt, the DNA is left out and the CDR3 is given as listed by TCRdb. V is TRBV6-5 and J is TRBJ1-2. CDR1 and CDR2 (germline): MNHEY, SVGAGI. The CDR3 totals 15 residues, both ends included. CDR3 amino acids: CASSYSKHVNYGYIV.

The chain uses TRBV13 and TRBJ2-3; no reliable D call. There are 15 residues in the CDR3. CDR1 is PRHDT and CDR2 is FYEKMQ in the germline V gene (reference sequence). Trimming pared 10 bases from V and 6 bases from J, leaving 23 bases between. The CDR3 here is CAIIPTPDLADTQYF. The CDR3 DNA reads TGTGCCATCATCCCAACCCCGGACCTCGCTGATACGCAGTATTTT.

As concerns this clonotype: An end of the junction differs from the germline gene, which may be a read error. The rearrangement uses TRBV11-3 and TRBJ2-3; a possible D gene is TRBD2 (5 bases). There are 15 residues in the CDR3. The germline gives CDR1 SGHNT, CDR2 YENEEA. CDR3 sequence: CASTRREVGIDTQYF. The CDR3 nucleotides are TGTGCCAGCACCCGTCGGGAAGTAGGCATAGATACACAGTATTTT.

Concerning this clonotype itself: At one end the junction does not follow the germline gene, possibly because of a read error. The rearrangement links TRBV6-6 to TRBJ1-1; D is unclear. The CDR3 spans 12 residues. Germline loops: CDR1 MNHNY, CDR2 SVGAGI (reference sequence). CDR3 residues: CASRLPDNETFF. The CDR3, as DNA: TGTGCCAGCAGGCTACCCGACAATGAAACTTTCTTT.

This clonotype was counted a few times. An end of the junction does not agree with germline; a read error may underlie this. This sequence joins TRBV4-3 and TRBJ2-1; D possibly uses TRBD1 or TRBD2 (6 bases each). Germline CDR1 reads LGHNA; CDR2 reads YSLEER. This CDR3 is built from 17 residues. Here the CDR3 reads CTSSQDGGIGGYNEQLF. CDR3 DNA: TGCACCAGCAGCCAAGATGGGGGGATAGGGGGATACAATGAGCAGTTATTC.

Details on this clonotype: This CDR3 fails to terminate in the conserved phenylalanine or tryptophan, so it likely reflects a read error. The rearrangement links TRBV5-1 to TRBJ2-5, with a weak D call TRBD1 (6 bases). CDR1 and CDR2 (germline): SGHRS, YFSETQ. The CDR3 length is 16 residues. The V gene lost 3 bases and the J gene lost 2 bases, with 17 bases spanning the gap. This CDR3 reads CASSWRTGQLQETQYL. CDR3 coding DNA: TGCGCCAGCAGCTGGCGAACTGGACAGCTACAAGAGACCCAGTACCTC.

Details on this clonotype: This likely comes from a read error, as the CDR3 has no conserved phenylalanine or tryptophan at its end. The J gene is TRBJ2-3, the V gene TRBV12-5; 9 positions agree with TRBD2. The CDR3 length is 16 residues. The junction had 5 bases not matched to a gene; V was cut back by 2 bases and J by 2 bases. Germline V gene sequence: CDR1 LGHNT, CDR2 FRNRAP. The CDR3 sequence is CASGLSIAGDTDTQYS. The DNA of the CDR3 is TGTGCTAGTGGTTTGAGTATAGCGGGAGACACAGATACGCAGTATTCT.

Many counts were recorded for this clonotype. The chain uses TRBV28 and TRBJ1-3, with a tentative D call TRBD1 (6 bases). This CDR3 comprises 16 residues. CDR1 is MDHEN, CDR2 SYDVKM, per germline. The V end lost 1 base, the J end lost 7 bases, and 17 bases lay between the germline ends. The CDR3 loop reads CASSLLGGTPRNTIYF. In DNA form, the CDR3 reads TGTGCCAGCAGTTTATTGGGGGGCACCCCGAGGAACACCATATATTTT.

The chain uses TRBV6-6 and TRBJ1-2; D uncertain. This CDR3 is 14 amino acids long. The germline CDR1 and CDR2 sequences are MNHNY and SVGAGI (reference sequence). Trimming removed 7 bases from V and 3 bases from J, with 15 bases in between. The CDR3 protein is CASNPVSGDYGYTF. The CDR3 bases are TGTGCCAGCAATCCGGTGTCAGGAGACTATGGCTACACCTTC.

Of note for this clonotype: A much larger clone sits a single nucleotide away, making a read error possible. V gene TRBV28 combines with J gene TRBJ2-7; TRBD2 matches 12 bases. Germline V gives CDR1 MDHEN, CDR2 SYDVKM. This CDR3 comprises 15 residues. CDR3 coding DNA: TGTGCCAGCAGTCAGACTAGCGGGAGTCTTTACGAGCACTACTTC. Its translation is CASSQTSGSLYEHYF.

V usage is TRBV5-1 and J usage is TRBJ2-5; D gene uncertain. Germline CDR1 and CDR2: SGHRS and YFSETQ. Between the trimmed V and J ends, which lost 4 bases and 7 bases, there was a span of 23 bases. The CDR3 contains 16 residues. CDR3 region: CASSDQYGSFLGTQYF. CDR3 bases: TGCGCCAGCAGCGATCAGTACGGTTCGTTTCTCGGGACCCAGTACTTC.

Notes on this clonotype: A much larger clone differs by one base, so this may be a read error. The chain is built from TRBV28 and TRBJ1-2, with D possibly matching TRBD1 (5 bases). Looked up from germline, CDR1 is MDHEN and CDR2 is SYDVKM. The CDR3 is made up of 19 amino acids. CDR3 region: CASSRRPTTTRASTYDYTF. In DNA form, the CDR3 reads TGTGCCAGCAGTCGAAGACCTACAACCACCAGGGCGTCAACCTATGACTACACCTTC.

The V call is TRBV10-2, the J call TRBJ2-5; TRBD1 or TRBD2 may be the D gene (5 bases each). Per the germline V gene, CDR1 is WSHSY and CDR2 is SAAADI. CDR3 length equals 16 residues. Trimming cost V 10 bases and J 5 bases, with 26 bases left between them. CDR3 sequence (DNA): TGCGCCACCCAGGGACGTGCTACGAGGGGTTGGGAGACCCAGTACTTC. The encoded protein is CATQGRATRGWETQYF.

Details on this clonotype: The conserved closing phenylalanine or tryptophan is absent in this CDR3, likely reflecting a read error. It is unclear where the CDR3 begins or ends on the DNA, so no DNA is shown, and the CDR3 is as TCRdb lists it. V usage is TRBV12-3 or TRBV12-4 and J usage is TRBJ1-1. The CDR3 has 12 amino acids, counting both end residues. CDR3 in amino acids: CASGGSPTEALL.

As concerns this clonotype: The junction departs from germline at one end; a sequencing error may be responsible. This chain links TRBV4-1 with TRBJ2-7, with D maybe TRBD2 (7 bases). The CDR3 spans 16 residues. The germline CDR1 and CDR2 sequences are MGHRA and YSYEKL. CDR3 amino acids: CAGSRTLAVEGDKQYF. The CDR3 region has the DNA TGCGCCGGCAGCCGGACGCTAGCGGTAGAGGGGGACAAGCAGTACTTC.

On this clonotype itself: The junction shows a germline mismatch at one end, possibly a read error. The V gene is TRBV12-3 or TRBV12-4, the J gene TRBJ2-1; the D is unclear. This CDR3 is 16 amino acids long. The CDR3 bases are TGTGCCAGCAGTACCGCAACAGATATCTCCTACGATGAGCAGTTCTTC. It codes for CASSTATDISYDEQFF.

A remark on this clonotype: No conserved phenylalanine or tryptophan ends this CDR3, so it is likely a read error. The gene calls are TRBV6-1 and TRBJ2-5, with a tentative D call TRBD2 (7 bases). Germline CDR1 and CDR2: MNHNS and SASEGT. Trimming left V 6 bases short and J 5 bases short, with 13 bases between. The CDR3 has 13 residues. DNA of the CDR3: TGTGCCAGCAGCGAACAGGGAGGGGAGACCCAGTACTCC. Translated: CASSEQGGETQYS.

A note on this clonotype: At one boundary the junction diverges from the germline segment, which might be a read error. J is TRBJ2-1 and V is TRBV4-3; D is tentatively TRBD1 or TRBD2 (5 bases each). Germline V CDR1 and CDR2: LGHNA, YSLEER. The CDR3 contains 16 residues. The CDR3 bases are TGTGCCAGCAGCCAAGATTCCCGGGATCAGGACAATAAGCAGTTCTTC. Residues: CASSQDSRDQDNKQFF.

The chain has TRBV5-1 and TRBJ1-2; 8 nucleotides match TRBD1. This CDR3 contains 11 residues. From germline, CDR1 is SGHRS and CDR2 YFSETQ. V was pared by 5 bases and J by 10 bases, with 4 bases of the junction left unmatched. The CDR3 sequence is CASSSDRDYTF. CDR3 bases: TGCGCCAGCAGTTCGGACAGGGACTACACCTTC.